This is a list of T cell receptor beta chains from one sample in a study of shared clonotypes between healthy human individuals. The assay was immunoSEQ multiplex PCR, and TCRdb's table has in-frame clones only and misses some. The sample gives under 2,000,000 clones, just under 95% of which show up once; roughly 1% is in the top ten. Sequenced material: naive CD8+ T cells sorted from blood. The source of these receptors is a man younger than 35 in good health. CDR3s include the opening cysteine and the closing phenylalanine or tryptophan. D genes are given only for firm matches. Expanded clones are given a class, and other clones once, few, many or no size at all.

d_call,clone_size,j_call,v_call,cdr3_nt,cdr3_aa
TRBD2,-,TRBJ2-2,TRBV15,TGTGCCACCAGCAGAGAATTAGCGGGAGGGAACACCGGGGAGCTGTTTTTT,CATSRELAGGNTGELFF
-,-,TRBJ2-7,TRBV6-1,TGTGCCAGCAGCCTCGACTGGGGCGAGCAGTACTTC,CASSLDWGEQYF
TRBD2,-,TRBJ2-7,TRBV6-5,TGTGCCAGCAGCCCACTAGCGGGAGTAGCGTACGAGCAGTACTTC,CASSPLAGVAYEQYF
TRBD2,-,TRBJ2-5,TRBV5-4,TGTGCCAGCAGCTTGGAAGCGGGAGAGTCGGCTCAAGAGACCCAGTACTTC,CASSLEAGESAQETQYF
-,once,TRBJ2-7,TRBV11-2,TGTGCCAGCAGCCCCAAATTGGGAACATACTCCTACGAGCAGTACTTC,CASSPKLGTYSYEQYF
TRBD2,-,TRBJ2-7,TRBV10-3,TGTGCCATCAGTGAGAGCCCAACATCAAGGGATCTAGCGGGATACTACGAGCAGTACTTC,CAISESPTSRDLAGYYEQYF
TRBD1,-,TRBJ1-2,TRBV7-8,TGTGCCAGCAGCCCGATAGGGACAGGGGGCGACGGCTACACCTTC,CASSPIGTGGDGYTF
-,-,TRBJ2-3,TRBV4-1,TGCGCCAGCAGCCAGGATGGGTGGCGGTCGGGCACAGATACGCAGTATTTT,CASSQDGWRSGTDTQYF
TRBD1,-,TRBJ2-7,TRBV28,TGTGCCAGCAGCTGGGACAGGGAGCTTTCGGCCTACGAGCAGTACTTC,CASSWDRELSAYEQYF
TRBD2,once,TRBJ2-1,TRBV6-5,TGTGCCAGCAGTTCGACTAGCGGGGAAATACGGCAGTTCTTC,CASSSTSGEIRQFF
TRBD1,-,TRBJ1-1,TRBV28,TGTGCCAGCACCATACGACAGGGATTGAACACTGAAGCTTTCTTT,CASTIRQGLNTEAFF
-,-,TRBJ2-5,TRBV5-5,TGTGCCAGCAGCTTAAGTCCAGGGACCCAAGAGACCCAGTACTTC,CASSLSPGTQETQYF
-,-,TRBJ2-1,TRBV29-1,TGCAGCGTTGAACTCGTTCCTCCTTTAAAAGCCTACAATGAGCAGTTCTTC,CSVELVPPLKAYNEQFF
TRBD1,-,TRBJ1-2,TRBV4-3,TGCGCCAGCAGCCAAGCTCCAGGGGGAAGCTATGGCTACACCTTC,CASSQAPGGSYGYTF
-,-,TRBJ2-3,TRBV5-5,TGTGCCAGCAGCTTGGACTTCTCAGATACGCAGTATTTT,CASSLDFSDTQYF
-,-,TRBJ2-7,TRBV4-1,TGCGCCAGCAGCCAAGATGCAGGGAAATCCTACGAGCAGTACTTC,CASSQDAGKSYEQYF
-,once,TRBJ1-5,TRBV6-4,TGTGCCAGCAGTGATTCGACAGTTCTTAGAGATCAGCCCCAGCATTTT,CASSDSTVLRDQPQHF
-,few,TRBJ1-5,TRBV12-5,TGTGCTAGTGGTTTGACGGGACCGGGGGATCAGCCCCAGCATTTT,CASGLTGPGDQPQHF
-,-,TRBJ2-1,TRBV25-1,TGTGCCAGCAACAACGGTCCCAATGAGCAGTTCTTC,CASNNGPNEQFF
-,-,TRBJ2-7,TRBV7-9,TGTGCCAGCAGCGCAAGTACGGGACCCACTCCGCAGTACTTC,CASSASTGPTPQYF
TRBD2,-,TRBJ2-7,TRBV2,TGTGCCAGCAGTGAAGGTGGGCTAGCGGGAGCCTACGAGCAGTACTTC,CASSEGGLAGAYEQYF
-,-,TRBJ2-7,TRBV27,TGTGCCAGCAGTTACTACGGTTACGAGCAGTACTTC,CASSYYGYEQYF
TRBD2,once,TRBJ2-3,TRBV6-4,TGTGCCAGCAGTGACACTAGCGGGGATGATACGCAGTATTTT,CASSDTSGDDTQYF
-,-,TRBJ1-5,TRBV27,TGTGCCAGCAGCCCGATCGGGGGTATGAATCAGCCCCAGCATTTT,CASSPIGGMNQPQHF
TRBD1,-,TRBJ2-7,TRBV5-1,TGCGCCAGCAGCTTGGGGCCGGGACAGCCCGACGAGCAGTACTTC,CASSLGPGQPDEQYF
-,-,TRBJ2-3,TRBV2,TGTGCCAGCAGTCGGACAGCGCCCACAGATACGCAGTATTTT,CASSRTAPTDTQYF
-,-,TRBJ2-1,TRBV5-1,TGCGCCAGCAGCTTGGGACAGGCACCCTCCTACAATGAGCAGTTCTTC,CASSLGQAPSYNEQFF
-,-,TRBJ1-4,TRBV11-2,TGTGCCAGCAGTCAAGGGGGGGCCTATGAAAAACTGTTTTTT,CASSQGGAYEKLFF
TRBD1,-,TRBJ2-1,TRBV7-8,TGTGCCAGCAGCCCCAACAGGGGCTGGGAGCAGTTCTTC,CASSPNRGWEQFF
-,-,TRBJ2-5,TRBV28,TGTGCCAGCAGTTTAATGTCGACAGGCGAGTACTTC,CASSLMSTGEYF
-,-,TRBJ2-3,TRBV13,TGTGCCAGCAGCTTAGGCCTGAGAGGGGACACAGATACGCAGTATTTT,CASSLGLRGDTDTQYF
-,-,TRBJ1-6,TRBV27,TGTGCCAGCGCCACGGTCGCCCCACCCAATTCACCCCTCCACTTT,CASATVAPPNSPLHF
-,-,TRBJ2-7,TRBV4-1,TGCGCCAGCAGCCAATTGCAGGTCAGCTACGAGCAGTACTTC,CASSQLQVSYEQYF
TRBD1,-,TRBJ1-1,TRBV27,TGTGCCAGCAGAAACCTAGGGGGCATGAGGACTGAAGCTTTCTTT,CASRNLGGMRTEAFF
-,-,TRBJ2-7,TRBV28,TGTGCCAGCAGTTTAAACAGATACTACGAGCAGTACTTC,CASSLNRYYEQYF
-,-,TRBJ2-7,TRBV4-1,TGCGCCAGCAGCCAAGGGACAGACATCTACGAGCAGTACTTC,CASSQGTDIYEQYF
TRBD1,-,TRBJ2-7,TRBV6-5,TGTGCCAGCAGTCTCGGGACAGACGGCTCCTACGAGCAGTACTTC,CASSLGTDGSYEQYF
-,-,TRBJ2-1,TRBV4-1,TGCGCCAGCAGCCAGCATACCGGGACTGCCAATGAGCAGTTCTTC,CASSQHTGTANEQFF
-,-,TRBJ1-1,TRBV4-2,TGTGCCAGCAGCCAAGATACGGGGATTGACACTGAAGCTTTCTTT,CASSQDTGIDTEAFF
-,-,TRBJ1-2,TRBV19,TGTGCCAGTAGTATTGGAATAGCTAACTATGGCTACACCTTC,CASSIGIANYGYTF
-,-,TRBJ2-3,TRBV7-9,TGTGCCAGCAGCTTAGCTACCTCAGGGGTCGATACGCAGTATTTT,CASSLATSGVDTQYF
-,-,TRBJ2-7,TRBV9,TGTGCCAGCAGCGCGGCCGGGACGGCCAGCGAGCAGTACTTC,CASSAAGTASEQYF
-,-,TRBJ2-5,TRBV4-1,TGCGCCAGCAGCCAAGAGGGCCCACAGACCCAGTACTTC,CASSQEGPQTQYF
-,-,TRBJ2-5,TRBV29-1,TGCAGCGTTGAAGATTACGTGGGGGGCCGGGAGACCCAGTACTTC,CSVEDYVGGRETQYF